Listed below are T cell receptor beta chains from one sample, sequenced in a study of shared clonotypes between healthy human individuals. The repertoire was sequenced with immunoSEQ multiplex PCR; TCRdb's copy has only in-frame clones and lacks some. The data show more than 2 million clones, about 94% seen once. The sample consisted of naive CD8+ T cells sorted from blood. The receptors here all came from a man aged 18 to 35 in good health. Both conserved end residues are part of each CDR3.

len	v_gene	CDR3aa
15	TRBV6-1	CASRLISGIYNEQFF
15	TRBV6-5	CASSYQGRKNTEAFF
13	TRBV7-6	CASSSGPLYEQYF
15	TRBV27	CASSLGQGSGNTIYF
15	TRBV27	CASRVSPGIDQPQHF
13	TRBV7-8	CASSLLESPKAFF
14	TRBV5-4	CASSPGGENTEAFF
18	TRBV7-2	CASSSPIEIMGSYNEQFF
15	TRBV5-4	CASSFSGGAVHEQFF
12	TRBV10-2	CASSESAFEQYF
14	TRBV4-3	CASSQDLGAYEQYF
16	TRBV13	CASSLEGNLPWDTIYF
21	TRBV5-1	CASSMNLGTSGLRSSYNEQFF
12	TRBV27	CASSRFGDGYTF
15	TRBV2	CASIPGLAAYNEQFF
15	TRBV2	CASSEPGQVSYEQYF
15	TRBV2	CASSDWAENTGELFF
16	TRBV7-9	CASSLFGTDRGVGQYF
16	TRBV7-9	CASSILAGGPKNIQYF
16	TRBV7-9	CASSLVGAPDTGELFF